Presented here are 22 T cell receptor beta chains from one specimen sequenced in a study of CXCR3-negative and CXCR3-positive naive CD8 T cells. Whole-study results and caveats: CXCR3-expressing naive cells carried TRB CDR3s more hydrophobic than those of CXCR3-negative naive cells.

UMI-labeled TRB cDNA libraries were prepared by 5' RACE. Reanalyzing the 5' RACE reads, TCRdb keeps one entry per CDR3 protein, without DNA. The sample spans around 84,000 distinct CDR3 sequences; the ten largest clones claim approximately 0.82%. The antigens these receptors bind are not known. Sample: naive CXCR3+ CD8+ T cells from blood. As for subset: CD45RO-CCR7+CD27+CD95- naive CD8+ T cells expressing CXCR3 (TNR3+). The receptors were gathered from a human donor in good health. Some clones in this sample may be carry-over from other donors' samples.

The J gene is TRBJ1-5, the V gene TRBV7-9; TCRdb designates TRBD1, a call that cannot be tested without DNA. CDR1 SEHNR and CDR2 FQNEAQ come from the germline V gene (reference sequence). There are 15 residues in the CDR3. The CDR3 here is CASSLGSRGPQSQHF. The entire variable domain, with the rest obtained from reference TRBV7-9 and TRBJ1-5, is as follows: DTGVSQNPRHKITKRGQNVTFRCDPISEHNRLYWYRQTLGQGPEFLTYFQNEAQLEKSRLLSDRFSAERPKGSFSTLEIQRTEQGDSAMYLCASSLGSRGPQSQHFGDGTRLSIL.

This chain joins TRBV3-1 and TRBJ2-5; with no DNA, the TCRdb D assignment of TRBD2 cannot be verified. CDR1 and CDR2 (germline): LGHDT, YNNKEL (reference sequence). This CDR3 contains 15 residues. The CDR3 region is CASSQEGLTQETQYF.

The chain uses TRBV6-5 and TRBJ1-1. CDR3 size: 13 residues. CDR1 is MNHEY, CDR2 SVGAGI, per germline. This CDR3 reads CASRLSGNTEAFF.

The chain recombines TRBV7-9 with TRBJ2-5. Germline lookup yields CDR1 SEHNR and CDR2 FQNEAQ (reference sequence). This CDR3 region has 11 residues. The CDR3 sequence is CASSRRETQYF.

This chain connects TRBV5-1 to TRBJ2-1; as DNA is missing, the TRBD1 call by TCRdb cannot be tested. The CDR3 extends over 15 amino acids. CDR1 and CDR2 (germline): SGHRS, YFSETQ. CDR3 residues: CASSYGGDLYNEQFF.

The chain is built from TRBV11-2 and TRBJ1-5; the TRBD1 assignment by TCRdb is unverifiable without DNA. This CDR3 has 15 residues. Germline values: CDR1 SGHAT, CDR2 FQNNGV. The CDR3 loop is CASSPRPGFDQPQHF.

CDR3 protein: CASSLSQNTGELFF. The V call is TRBV7-6, the J call TRBJ2-2. The germline V gene encodes CDR1 SGHVS and CDR2 FNYEAQ. The CDR3 totals 14 residues.

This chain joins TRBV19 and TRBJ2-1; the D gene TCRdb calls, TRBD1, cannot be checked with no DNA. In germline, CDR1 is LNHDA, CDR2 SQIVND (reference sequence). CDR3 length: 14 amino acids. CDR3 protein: CASSTLDRVNEQFF. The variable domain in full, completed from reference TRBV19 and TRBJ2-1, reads DGGITQSPKYLFRKEGQNVTLSCEQNLNHDAMYWYRQDPGQGLRLIYYSQIVNDFQKGDIAEGYSVSREKKESFPLTVTSAQKNPTAFYLCASSTLDRVNEQFFGPGTRLTVL.

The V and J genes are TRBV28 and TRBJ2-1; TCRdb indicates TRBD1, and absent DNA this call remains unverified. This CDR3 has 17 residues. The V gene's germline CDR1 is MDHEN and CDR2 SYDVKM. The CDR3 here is CASSRRGRPSSYNEQFF. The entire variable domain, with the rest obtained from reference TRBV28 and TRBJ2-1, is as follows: DVKVTQSSRYLVKRTGEKVFLECVQDMDHENMFWYRQDPGLGLRLIYFSYDVKMKEKGDIPEGYSVSREKKERFSLILESASTNQTSMYLCASSRRGRPSSYNEQFFGPGTRLTVL.

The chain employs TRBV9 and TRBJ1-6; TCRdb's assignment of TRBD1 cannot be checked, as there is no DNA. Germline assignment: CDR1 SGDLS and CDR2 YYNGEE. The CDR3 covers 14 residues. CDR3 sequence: CASSAPGQTQPLHF. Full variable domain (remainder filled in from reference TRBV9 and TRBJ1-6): DSGVTQTPKHLITATGQRVTLRCSPRSGDLSVYWYQQSLDQGLQFLIQYYNGEERAKGNILERFSAQQFPDLHSELNLSSLELGDSALYFCASSAPGQTQPLHFGNGTRLTVT.

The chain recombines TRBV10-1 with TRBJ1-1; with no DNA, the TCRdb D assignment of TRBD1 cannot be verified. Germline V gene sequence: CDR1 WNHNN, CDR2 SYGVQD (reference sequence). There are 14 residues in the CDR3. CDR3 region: CASSESRRGTEAFF.

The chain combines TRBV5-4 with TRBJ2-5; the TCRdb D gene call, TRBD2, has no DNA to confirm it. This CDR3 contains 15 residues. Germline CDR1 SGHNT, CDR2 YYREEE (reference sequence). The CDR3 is CASSPLAGGEETQYF. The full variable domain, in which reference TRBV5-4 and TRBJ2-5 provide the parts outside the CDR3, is ETGVTQSPTHLIKTRGQQVTLRCSSQSGHNTVSWYQQALGQGPQFIFQYYREEENGRGNFPPRFSGLQFPNYSSELNVNALELDDSALYLCASSPLAGGEETQYFGPGTRLLVL.

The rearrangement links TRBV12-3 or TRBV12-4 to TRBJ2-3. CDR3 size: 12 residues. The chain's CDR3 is CASSLGTDTQYF.

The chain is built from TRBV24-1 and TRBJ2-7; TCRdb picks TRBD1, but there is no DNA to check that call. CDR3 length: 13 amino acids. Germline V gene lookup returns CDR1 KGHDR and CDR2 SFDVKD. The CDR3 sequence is CAITGTGRREQYF.

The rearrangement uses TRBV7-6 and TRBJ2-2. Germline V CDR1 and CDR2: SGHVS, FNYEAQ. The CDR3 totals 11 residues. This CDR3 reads CASANTGELFF.

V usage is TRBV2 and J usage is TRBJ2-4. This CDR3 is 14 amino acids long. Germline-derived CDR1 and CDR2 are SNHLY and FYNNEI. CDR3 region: CASSEGDVGNIQYF.

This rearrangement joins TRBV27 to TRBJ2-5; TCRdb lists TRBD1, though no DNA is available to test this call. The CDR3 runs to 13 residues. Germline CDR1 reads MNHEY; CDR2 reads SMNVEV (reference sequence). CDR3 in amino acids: CASSFIGTGTQYF.

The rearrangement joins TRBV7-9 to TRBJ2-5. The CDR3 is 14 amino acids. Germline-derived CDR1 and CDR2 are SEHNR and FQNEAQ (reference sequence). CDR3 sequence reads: CASSLVVGQETQYF.

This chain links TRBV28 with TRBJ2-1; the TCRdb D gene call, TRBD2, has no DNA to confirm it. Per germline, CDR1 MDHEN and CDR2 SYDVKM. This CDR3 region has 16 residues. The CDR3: CASSLRAHIPYNEQFF. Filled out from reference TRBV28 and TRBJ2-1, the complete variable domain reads DVKVTQSSRYLVKRTGEKVFLECVQDMDHENMFWYRQDPGLGLRLIYFSYDVKMKEKGDIPEGYSVSREKKERFSLILESASTNQTSMYLCASSLRAHIPYNEQFFGPGTRLTVL.

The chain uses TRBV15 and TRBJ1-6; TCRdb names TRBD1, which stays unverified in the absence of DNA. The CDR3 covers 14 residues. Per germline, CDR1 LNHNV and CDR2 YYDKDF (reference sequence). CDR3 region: CATSKARGNSPLHF. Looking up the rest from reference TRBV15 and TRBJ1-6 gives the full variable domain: DAMVIQNPRYQVTQFGKPVTLSCSQTLNHNVMYWYQQKSSQAPKLLFHYYDKDFNNEADTPDNFQSRRPNTSFCFLDIRSPGLGDTAMYLCATSKARGNSPLHFGNGTRLTVT.

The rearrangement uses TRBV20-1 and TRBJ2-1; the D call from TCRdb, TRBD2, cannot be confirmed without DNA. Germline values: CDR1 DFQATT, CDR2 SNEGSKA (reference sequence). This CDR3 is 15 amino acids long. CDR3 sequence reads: CSASWREGSYNEQFF.

The CDR3 reads CASSLVGREASYEQYF. The V and J genes are TRBV5-1 and TRBJ2-7; the D call from TCRdb, TRBD2, cannot be confirmed without DNA. This CDR3 contains 16 residues. Germline lookup yields CDR1 SGHRS and CDR2 YFSETQ.